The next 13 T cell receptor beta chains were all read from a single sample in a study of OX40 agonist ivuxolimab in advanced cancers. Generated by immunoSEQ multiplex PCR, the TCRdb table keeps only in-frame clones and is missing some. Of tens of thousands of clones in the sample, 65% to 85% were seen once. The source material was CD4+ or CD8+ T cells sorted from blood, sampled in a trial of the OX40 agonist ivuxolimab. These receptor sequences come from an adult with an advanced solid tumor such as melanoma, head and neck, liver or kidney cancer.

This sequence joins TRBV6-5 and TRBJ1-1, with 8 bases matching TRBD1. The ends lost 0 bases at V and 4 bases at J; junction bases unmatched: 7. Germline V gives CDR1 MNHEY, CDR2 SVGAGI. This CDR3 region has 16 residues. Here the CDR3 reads CASSYSAGGSSTEAFF. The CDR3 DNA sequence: TGTGCCAGCAGTTACTCAGCAGGGGGCTCTAGCACTGAAGCTTTCTTT.

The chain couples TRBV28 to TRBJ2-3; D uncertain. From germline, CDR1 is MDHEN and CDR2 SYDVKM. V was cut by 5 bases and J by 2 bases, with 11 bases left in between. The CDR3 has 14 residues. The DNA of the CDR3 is TGTGCCAGCAGTCCAGCCTGGAACACAGATACGCAGTATTTT. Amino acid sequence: CASSPAWNTDTQYF.

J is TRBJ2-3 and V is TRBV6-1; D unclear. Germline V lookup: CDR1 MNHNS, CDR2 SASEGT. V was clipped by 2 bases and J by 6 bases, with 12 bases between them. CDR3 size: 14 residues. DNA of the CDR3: TGTGCCAGCAGTGAACCGGCCGATGGGGATACGCAGTATTTT. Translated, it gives CASSEPADGDTQYF.

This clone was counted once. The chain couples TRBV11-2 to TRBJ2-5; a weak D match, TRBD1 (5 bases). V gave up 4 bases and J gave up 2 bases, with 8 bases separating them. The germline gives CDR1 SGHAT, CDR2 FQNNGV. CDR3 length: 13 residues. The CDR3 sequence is CASSWGEQETQYF. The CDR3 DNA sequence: TGTGCCAGCAGCTGGGGCGAACAAGAGACCCAGTACTTC.

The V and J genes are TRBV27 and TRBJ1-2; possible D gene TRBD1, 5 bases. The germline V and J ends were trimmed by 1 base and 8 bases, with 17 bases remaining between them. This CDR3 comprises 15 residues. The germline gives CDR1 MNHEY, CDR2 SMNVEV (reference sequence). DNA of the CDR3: TGTGCCAGCAGTTTATATTTCGGACATCCGGGGGGCTACACCTTC. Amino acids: CASSLYFGHPGGYTF.

CDR3: CAFGRSSGNTIYF. In DNA form, the CDR3 reads TGTGCCTTTGGACGGAGCTCTGGAAACACCATATATTTT. The gene calls are TRBV30 and TRBJ1-3; D not certain. The CDR3 is 13 residues long. Germline CDR1 and CDR2: GTSNPN and SVGIG (reference sequence). Trimming took off 7 bases at V and 0 bases at J, with 10 bases between the two ends.

CDR3 nucleotide sequence: TGCGCCAGCAGCCCGGGGACGGGGCTAGAGACCCAGTACTTC. It specifies CASSPGTGLETQYF. V and J are TRBV5-1 and TRBJ2-5; D is possibly TRBD1 or TRBD2 (5 bases each). The CDR3 has 14 amino acids. Per germline, CDR1 SGHRS and CDR2 YFSETQ. V was clipped by 4 bases and J by 4 bases, with 14 bases between them.

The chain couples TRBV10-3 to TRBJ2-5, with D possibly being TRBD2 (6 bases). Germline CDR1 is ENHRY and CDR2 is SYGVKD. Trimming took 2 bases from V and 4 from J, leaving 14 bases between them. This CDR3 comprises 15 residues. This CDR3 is CAISEEAGRGETQYF. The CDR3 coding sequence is TGTGCCATCAGTGAGGAGGCGGGGAGAGGAGAGACCCAGTACTTC.

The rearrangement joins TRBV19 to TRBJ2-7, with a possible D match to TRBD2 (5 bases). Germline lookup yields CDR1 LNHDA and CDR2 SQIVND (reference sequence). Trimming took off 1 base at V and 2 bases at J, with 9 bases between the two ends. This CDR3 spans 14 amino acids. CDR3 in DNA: TGTGCCAGTAGTATAGGAGGAGGTCCCTACGAGCAGTACTTC. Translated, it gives CASSIGGGPYEQYF.

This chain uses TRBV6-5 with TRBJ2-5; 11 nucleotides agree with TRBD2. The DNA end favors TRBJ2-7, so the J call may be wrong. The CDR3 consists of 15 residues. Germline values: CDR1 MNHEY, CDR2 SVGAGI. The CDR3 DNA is TGTGCCAGCAGTCCCCCTAGCGGGGGGCGTTACGAGCAGTACTTC. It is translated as CASSPPSGGRYEQYF.

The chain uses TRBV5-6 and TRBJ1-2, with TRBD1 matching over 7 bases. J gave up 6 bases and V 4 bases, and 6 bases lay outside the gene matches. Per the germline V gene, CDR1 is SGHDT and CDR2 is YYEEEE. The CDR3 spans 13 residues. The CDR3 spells CASSTGQLNGYTF. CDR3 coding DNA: TGTGCCAGCAGCACGGGACAGTTGAATGGCTACACCTTC. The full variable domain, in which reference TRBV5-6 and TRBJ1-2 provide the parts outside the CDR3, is DAGVTQSPTHLIKTRGQQVTLRCSPKSGHDTVSWYQQALGQGPQFIFQYYEEEERQRGNFPDRFSGHQFPNYSSELNVNALLLGDSALYLCASSTGQLNGYTFGSGTRLTVV.

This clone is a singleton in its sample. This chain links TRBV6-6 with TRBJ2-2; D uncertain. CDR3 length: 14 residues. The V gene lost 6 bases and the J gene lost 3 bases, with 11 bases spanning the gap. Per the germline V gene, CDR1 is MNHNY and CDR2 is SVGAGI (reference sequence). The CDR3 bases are TGTGCCAGCAGCAGGTATCCGTACACCGGGGAGCTGTTTTTT. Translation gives CASSRYPYTGELFF.

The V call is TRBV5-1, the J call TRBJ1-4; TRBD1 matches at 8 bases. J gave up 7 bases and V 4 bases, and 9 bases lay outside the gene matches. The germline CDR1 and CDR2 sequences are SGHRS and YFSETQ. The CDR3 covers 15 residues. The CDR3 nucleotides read TGCGCCAGCAGCCCGGGGACAGGATTACGTGAAAAACTGTTTTTT. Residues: CASSPGTGLREKLFF. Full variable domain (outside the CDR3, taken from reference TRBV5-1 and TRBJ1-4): KAGVTQTPRYLIKTRGQQVTLSCSPISGHRSVSWYQQTPGQGLQFLFEYFSETQRNKGNFPGRFSGRQFSNSRSEMNVSTLELGDSALYLCASSPGTGLREKLFFGSGTQLSVL.